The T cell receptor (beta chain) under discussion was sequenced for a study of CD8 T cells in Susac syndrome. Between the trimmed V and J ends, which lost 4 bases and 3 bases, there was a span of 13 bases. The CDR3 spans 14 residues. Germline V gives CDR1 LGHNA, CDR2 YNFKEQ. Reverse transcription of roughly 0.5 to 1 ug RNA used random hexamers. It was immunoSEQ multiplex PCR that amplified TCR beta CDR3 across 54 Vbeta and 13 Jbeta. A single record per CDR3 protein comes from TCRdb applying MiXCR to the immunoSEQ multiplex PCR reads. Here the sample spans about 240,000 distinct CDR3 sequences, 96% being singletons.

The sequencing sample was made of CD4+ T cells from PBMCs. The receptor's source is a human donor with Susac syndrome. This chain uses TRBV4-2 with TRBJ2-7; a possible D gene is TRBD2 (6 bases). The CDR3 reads CASSPRAGIYEQYF. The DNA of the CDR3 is TGTGCCAGCAGCCCCCGCGCGGGGATCTACGAGCAGTACTTC.